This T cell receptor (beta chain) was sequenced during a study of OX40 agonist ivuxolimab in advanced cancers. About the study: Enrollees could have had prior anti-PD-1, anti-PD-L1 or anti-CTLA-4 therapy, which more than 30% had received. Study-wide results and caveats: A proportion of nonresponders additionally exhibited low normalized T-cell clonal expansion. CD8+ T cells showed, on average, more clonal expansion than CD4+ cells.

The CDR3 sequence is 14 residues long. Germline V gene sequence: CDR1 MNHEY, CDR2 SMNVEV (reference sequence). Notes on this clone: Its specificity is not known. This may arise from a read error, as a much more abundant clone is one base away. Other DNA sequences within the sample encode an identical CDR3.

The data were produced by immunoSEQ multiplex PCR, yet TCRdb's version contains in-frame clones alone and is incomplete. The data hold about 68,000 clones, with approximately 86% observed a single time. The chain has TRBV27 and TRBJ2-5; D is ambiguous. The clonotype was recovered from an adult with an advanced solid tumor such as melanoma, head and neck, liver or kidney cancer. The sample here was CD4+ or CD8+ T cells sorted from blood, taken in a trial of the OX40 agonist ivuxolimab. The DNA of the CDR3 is TGCGCCAGCAGTTTCGGGTCTCTCTCGGAGACCCAGTACTTC. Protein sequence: CASSFGSLSETQYF.